This T cell receptor beta chain is from a study of tumor-infiltrating lymphocytes in primary liver carcinoma. Germline CDR1 is SGHRS and CDR2 is YFSETQ. The trim removed 4 bases at V and 8 bases at J, leaving 6 bases unmatched. The CDR3 sequence is 14 residues long. TCR beta cDNA was prepared out of roughly 450 ng total RNA by means of a constant-region primer. Three nested multiplex PCR rounds, a slightly modified ARM-PCR, produced the libraries for TCR beta. The first two PCR rounds used TRBV1-TRBV30 forward primers with a C-beta reverse primer, roughly 11 cycles each. TCRdb re-analysed the multiplex PCR reads in MiXCR, keeping a single row per CDR3 protein. The sample holds approximately 330,000 distinct CDR3 sequences, less than 75% seen once. In addition to blood RNA drawn from unsorted whole blood, germline DNA was extracted.

The chain has TRBV5-1 and TRBJ1-4, with 9 bases lining up with TRBD1. This clonotype was obtained from a middle-aged man with primary liver carcinoma and hepatitis B virus infection. Specimen: peripheral blood. The CDR3 DNA reads TGCGCCAGCAGCCTCCGGGACAGGGAAGAAAAACTGTTTTTT. Its translation is CASSLRDREEKLFF.